The 19 T cell receptor beta chains below were found in one sample sequenced in a study of T-cell memory formation after mild COVID-19. MiXCR, run by TCRdb on the 5' RACE reads, gives a single entry per CDR3 protein. The table lists roughly 400,000 distinct CDR3 sequences, roughly 15% of them singletons. Sequencing input: PBMCs or a T cell subset sorted from them (not recorded which). The receptors here all came from a man aged 18-30 years who had mild COVID-19 (a few samples of this study predate the infection). Cell type and time point are not known.

This chain connects TRBV6-5 to TRBJ2-3; 15 bases are a match to TRBD2. Trimming removed 7 bases from V and 1 base from J; junction bases left unmatched: 6. The CDR3 loop spans 17 amino acids. Germline assignment: CDR1 MNHEY and CDR2 SVGAGI. The CDR3, as DNA: TGTGCCAGCATCCTTGGACTAGCGGGGGGGCGCACAGATACGCAGTATTTT. Its translation is CASILGLAGGRTDTQYF.

This clonotype was seen a few times. The V gene is TRBV28, the J gene TRBJ2-7; TRBD2 aligns across 13 bases. With 5 bases clipped from V and 0 bases from J, the junction kept 7 bases outside the gene matches. In germline, CDR1 is MDHEN, CDR2 SYDVKM. This CDR3 contains 17 residues. CDR3 loop: CASSTGTSGASSYEQYV. The CDR3 DNA follows: TGTGCCAGCAGTACCGGGACTAGCGGGGCCAGCTCCTACGAGCAGTACGTC.

This clonotype was counted only a few times. The rearrangement links TRBV7-9 to TRBJ2-5; 7 bases line up with TRBD1. Germline loops: CDR1 SEHNR, CDR2 FQNEAQ (reference sequence). The CDR3 is made up of 15 amino acids. Unmatched junction bases numbered 6, after V lost 4 bases and J lost 1 base. The CDR3 loop is CASSYLQGFQETQYF. The CDR3, as DNA: TGTGCCAGCAGCTACCTACAGGGGTTCCAAGAGACCCAGTACTTC. The variable domain in full, completed from reference TRBV7-9 and TRBJ2-5, reads DTGVSQNPRHKITKRGQNVTFRCDPISEHNRLYWYRQTLGQGPEFLTYFQNEAQLEKSRLLSDRFSAERPKGSFSTLEIQRTEQGDSAMYLCASSYLQGFQETQYFGPGTRLLVL.

This chain uses TRBV14 with TRBJ2-5; TRBD1 aligns across 7 bases. The V gene end was trimmed by 5 bases and the J gene end by 5 bases; junction bases not matched to a gene: 8. The CDR3 is made up of 14 amino acids. Germline values: CDR1 SGHDN, CDR2 FVKESK. CDR3 protein: CASSGRTGRETQYF. The CDR3 DNA sequence: TGTGCCAGCAGCGGCAGGACAGGAAGGGAGACCCAGTACTTC.

The V gene is TRBV5-6, the J gene TRBJ2-7, with D unresolved. Germline values: CDR1 SGHDT, CDR2 YYEEEE. Trimming removed 0 bases at V and 2 bases at J, with 9 bases between. This CDR3 region has 14 residues. The CDR3: CASSLAQVTYEQYF. The CDR3 DNA sequence: TGTGCCAGCAGCTTGGCCCAGGTGACCTACGAGCAGTACTTC.

This clonotype appeared a single time. The chain recombines TRBV29-1 with TRBJ1-1; D is unresolved. The CDR3 is 12 residues long. V was clipped by 6 bases and J by 3 bases, with 11 bases between them. Germline V lookup: CDR1 SQVTM, CDR2 ANQGSEA. CDR3 amino acids: CSVFDEDTEAFF. In DNA, the CDR3 is TGCAGCGTCTTCGACGAGGACACTGAAGCTTTCTTT.

There are a few counts of this clonotype. The V gene is TRBV4-3, the J gene TRBJ2-3, with no clear D. Trimming removed 0 bases at V and 10 bases at J, with 17 bases between. Germline V lookup: CDR1 LGHNA, CDR2 YSLEER. This CDR3 is 15 amino acids long. The DNA for the CDR3 is TGCGCCAGCAGCCAAGATAAGTTTAACAGCAAGCCGCAGTATTTT. Its protein is CASSQDKFNSKPQYF.

This clonotype has just a few counts. V is TRBV28 and J is TRBJ1-5, with D tentatively TRBD1 (6 bases). The germline gives CDR1 MDHEN, CDR2 SYDVKM. CDR3 size: 12 residues. V dropped 8 bases and J dropped 1 base, with 6 bases sitting between them. The CDR3 DNA is TGTGCCAGCCAGGGGAGCAATCAGCCCCAGCATTTT. Amino acid sequence: CASQGSNQPQHF.

CDR3 residues: CASTTHRGPGTGELFF. In nucleotides, the CDR3 is TGTGCCAGCACTACCCACAGGGGGCCGGGGACCGGGGAGCTGTTTTTT. The chain is built from TRBV2 and TRBJ2-2; 9 nucleotides agree with TRBD1. Germline lookup yields CDR1 SNHLY and CDR2 FYNNEI. J was trimmed by 5 bases and V by 7 bases; bases with no gene match: 11. The CDR3 is 16 residues long.

This clonotype was observed many times. V usage is TRBV7-9 and J usage is TRBJ2-1; D gene unclear. Trimming pared 3 bases from V and 6 bases from J, leaving 3 bases between. Looked up from germline, CDR1 is SEHNR and CDR2 is FQNEAQ (reference sequence). The CDR3 runs to 11 residues. The CDR3: CASSFGNEQFF. DNA of the CDR3: TGTGCCAGCAGCTTCGGCAATGAGCAGTTCTTC.

The chain uses TRBV6-5 and TRBJ2-5, with TRBD2 matching over 9 bases. Trimming removed 6 bases from V and 5 bases from J; junction bases left unmatched: 13. Germline V gives CDR1 MNHEY, CDR2 SVGAGI. The CDR3 consists of 16 residues. The chain's CDR3 is CASSHLWRGGRETQYF. In DNA form, the CDR3 reads TGTGCCAGCAGCCATTTGTGGCGGGGGGGTCGTGAGACCCAGTACTTC.

This clonotype was detected a few times. The gene calls are TRBV6-2 or TRBV6-3 and TRBJ2-4, with 12 bases identical to TRBD2. Germline CDR1 MNHEY, CDR2 SVGEGT. The CDR3 spans 16 residues. The junction had 12 bases not matched to a gene; V was cut back by 6 bases and J by 9 bases. CDR3: CASSFGLAGPGGIQYF. DNA of the CDR3: TGTGCCAGCAGCTTCGGACTAGCGGGGCCAGGAGGCATTCAGTACTTC.

The rearrangement joins TRBV19 to TRBJ2-1; unclear D gene. Germline values: CDR1 LNHDA, CDR2 SQIVND (reference sequence). The CDR3 totals 16 residues. Trimming took 0 bases from V and 4 from J, leaving 13 bases between them. The CDR3 DNA sequence: TGTGCCAGTAGTATAGATAAGGCGAACAGTTACAATGAGCAGTTCTTC. Its translation: CASSIDKANSYNEQFF.

The genes are TRBV29-1 and TRBJ2-6; tentatively, D is TRBD2 (6 bases). The CDR3 is 14 residues long. The ends were cut back, 5 bases at V and 4 bases at J, with 12 bases in the middle. Per the germline V gene, CDR1 is SQVTM and CDR2 is ANQGSEA. CDR3 residues: CSVLEGLGANVLTF. The CDR3 DNA reads TGCAGCGTTCTGGAGGGACTGGGGGCCAACGTCCTGACTTTC.

The V gene is TRBV4-2, the J gene TRBJ1-2; TRBD1 might be the D (6 bases). There are 14 residues in the CDR3. CDR1 is LGHNA and CDR2 is YNFKEQ in the germline V gene. V was shortened by 1 base and J by 1 base, with 7 bases between the two germline ends. DNA for the CDR3: TGTGCCAGCAGCCAAGTAGGGGGTAACTATGGCTACACCTTC. Its protein product is CASSQVGGNYGYTF.

V is TRBV10-3 and J is TRBJ2-1; the D is unclear. The CDR3 runs 11 residues. Germline V lookup: CDR1 ENHRY, CDR2 SYGVKD. The CDR3 coding sequence is TGTGACACCCGGGTCAACAATGAGCAGTTCTTC. It translates to CDTRVNNEQFF.

This chain joins TRBV7-9 and TRBJ2-3; the D gene is possibly TRBD1 (6 bases). The CDR3 totals 15 residues. Germline loops: CDR1 SEHNR, CDR2 FQNEAQ (reference sequence). Trimming took 6 bases from V and 2 from J, leaving 15 bases between them. CDR3 sequence: CASSWTQGFTDTQYF. In nucleotides, the CDR3 is TGTGCCAGCAGTTGGACACAGGGCTTCACAGATACGCAGTATTTT.

This rearrangement joins TRBV11-2 to TRBJ2-6, with D tentatively TRBD2 (5 bases). Germline values: CDR1 SGHAT, CDR2 FQNNGV. V lost 5 bases, J lost 1 base, and 15 bases lay in between. This CDR3 has 17 amino acids. CDR3 loop: CASSVDGVGSGANVLTF. The DNA of the CDR3 is TGTGCCAGCAGCGTCGACGGGGTTGGATCTGGGGCCAACGTCCTGACTTTC. Combining the CDR3 with reference TRBV11-2 and TRBJ2-6 gives the whole variable domain EAGVAQSPRYKIIEKRQSVAFWCNPISGHATLYWYQQILGQGPKLLIQFQNNGVVDDSQLPKDRFSAERLKGVDSTLKIQPAKLEDSAVYLCASSVDGVGSGANVLTFGAGSRLTVL.

The gene calls are TRBV29-1 and TRBJ1-2; D perhaps matches TRBD1 (6 bases). Trimming took off 0 bases at V and 4 bases at J, with 18 bases between the two ends. CDR1 and CDR2 (germline): SQVTM, ANQGSEA. This CDR3 has 16 amino acids. The CDR3 sequence is CSVEDRDKRRGYGYTF. CDR3 DNA sequence: TGCAGCGTTGAAGATAGGGACAAACGAAGGGGCTATGGCTACACCTTC.